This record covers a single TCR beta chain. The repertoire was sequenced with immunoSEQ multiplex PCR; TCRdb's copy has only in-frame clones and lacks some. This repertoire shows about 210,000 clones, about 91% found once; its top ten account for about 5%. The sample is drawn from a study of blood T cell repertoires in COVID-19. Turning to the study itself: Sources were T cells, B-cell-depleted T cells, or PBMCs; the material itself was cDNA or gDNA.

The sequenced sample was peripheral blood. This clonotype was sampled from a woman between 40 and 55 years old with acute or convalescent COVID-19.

The CDR3 DNA reads as TGTGCCATCCAACCAGCCCCAGGGCGCGATGAGCAGTTCTTC. Protein product: CAIQPAPGRDEQFF. The genes are TRBV10-3 and TRBJ2-1; D might be TRBD1 (5 bases). Germline V gene data show CDR1 as ENHRY and CDR2 as SYGVKD. CDR3 length equals 14 residues. V lost 8 bases to trimming and J lost 8 bases, with 19 bases between them.